This T cell receptor beta chain was sequenced during a study of T cells in Graves' hyperthyroidism and ophthalmopathy. The study excluded patients with uncontrolled infection, other autoimmune disease, pregnancy or lactation. Thyroid ultrasound and orbital computed tomography, with clinical symptoms and serum thyroxine and TRAb, informed diagnoses. It was 8.5 to 10 ml of fresh peripheral blood that supplied the PBMCs. The CDR3 has 15 residues. Trimming cost V 6 bases and J 3 bases, with 15 bases left between them. Germline values: CDR1 LNHDA, CDR2 SQIVND (reference sequence). The investigators amplified TCR beta CDR3 regions from RNA transcripts. TCR CDR3 underwent first-round RT-PCR with the HTBI primer set. TCRdb re-called the multiplex PCR reads with MiXCR, one entry per CDR3 protein. In the table there are about 380,000 distinct CDR3 sequences, about 14% of which are singletons.

The sequence derives from a man aged 30 to 45 with Graves' hyperthyroidism that later progressed to Graves' ophthalmopathy. The chain employs TRBV19 and TRBJ1-5, with D possibly TRBD1 on 6 matching bases. What was sequenced was blood. CDR3: CASRRQGNNNQPQHF. The CDR3 coding sequence is TGTGCCAGTAGACGGCAGGGGAATAACAATCAGCCCCAGCATTTT.